This T cell receptor (beta chain) was profiled in a study of shared clonotypes between healthy human individuals. Whole-study results and caveats: Generation probabilities of non-shared clonotypes were lower (relative to those shared by all four donors).

The CDR3 has 18 amino acids. V trimming: 1 base; J trimming: 1 base; junction bases outside the gene matches: 7. The germline CDR1 and CDR2 sequences are GTSNPN and SVGIG (reference sequence). Sequencing was performed with immunoSEQ multiplex PCR; in TCRdb, only in-frame clones are kept and a portion is missing. The sample carries 2 million to 3 million clones, roughly 93% recorded once. As to this clone: Its antigen is unidentified.

The source of this sequence is a man aged 18-30 years in good health. Some clones in this sample may be carry-over from other donors' samples. Source material: naive CD4+ T cells from PBMCs. Subset reported: CD45RA+ positively selected. The chain recombines TRBV30 with TRBJ2-4, with 13 bases lining up with TRBD2. The CDR3 protein is CAWSGGWTSGSAKNIQYF. The CDR3 nucleotides are TGTGCCTGGAGTGGAGGGTGGACTAGCGGGAGTGCCAAAAACATTCAGTACTTC.